This T cell receptor beta chain came from a study of OX40 agonist ivuxolimab in advanced cancers. V was pared by 8 bases and J by 10 bases, with 15 bases of the junction left unmatched. The CDR3 has 14 residues. CDR1 is LNHDA, CDR2 SQIVND, per germline (reference sequence). Clones were read by immunoSEQ multiplex PCR, and TCRdb kept only the in-frame ones, dropping some. Counted here are some 55,000 clones, 80% occurring once; the ten biggest clones make up around 4.5%. The V and J genes are TRBV19 and TRBJ1-1; 8 nucleotides match TRBD1. This receptor was identified in an adult with an advanced solid tumor such as melanoma, head and neck, liver or kidney cancer. The sequencing here drew on CD4+ or CD8+ T cells sorted from blood, taken in a trial of the OX40 agonist ivuxolimab. CDR3 amino acids: CASVSVGQGIRAFF. CDR3 bases: TGTGCCAGTGTAAGTGTCGGACAGGGAATAAGAGCTTTCTTT.